This TCR beta chain appears in the sequencing data of a study of blood T cell repertoires in COVID-19. Background on the study: The cDNA or gDNA used as material had been derived from T cells, B-cell-depleted T cells, or PBMCs.

In the authors' methods: Amplification from reference gene primers served as the basis for estimated nucleated cell counts. Profiled with immunoSEQ multiplex PCR; TCRdb holds only in-frame clones, not every one. V, J and clone size derive from that table, while D and trimming were established from the DNA sequence. The sample consists of fewer than 150,000 clones, about 86% of them appearing once. CDR1 KGHSH and CDR2 LQKENI come from the germline V gene. Trimming left V 3 bases short and J 8 bases short, with 10 bases between. There are 12 residues in the CDR3. The chain links TRBV18 to TRBJ1-1; D gene unclear. Sequencing was done on a sample of peripheral blood. The TCR sequence derives from a woman between 45 and 65 years old who had recovered from COVID-19. In DNA form, the CDR3 reads TGTGCCAGCTCACCCCGCCAGGCAGAAGCTTTCTTT. Its protein product is CASSPRQAEAFF. The whole variable domain, remainder taken from reference TRBV18 and TRBJ1-1, is NAGVMQNPRHLVRRRGQEARLRCSPMKGHSHVYWYRQLPEEGLKFMVYLQKENIIDESGMPKERFSAEFPKEGPSILRIQQVVRGDSAAYFCASSPRQAEAFFGQGTRLTVV.